This record looks at one TCR beta chain sequence and its context. Only in-frame clones appear in the TCRdb table, and some are missing; sequencing was by immunoSEQ multiplex PCR. The sample consists of 100,000 to 130,000 clones, 70% to 90% of them appearing once. With V trimmed by 6 bases and J by 4 bases, 4 bases remained unmatched. Per the germline V gene, CDR1 is LNHDA and CDR2 is SQIVND (reference sequence). This CDR3 contains 14 residues. This entry belongs to a study of PD-1 blockade in classical Hodgkin lymphoma. All patients relapsed after autologous stem cell transplantation, and brentuximab vedotin exposure varied.

This clonotype was sampled from a human donor with classical Hodgkin lymphoma. The source material was peripheral blood mononuclear cells (PBMCs), sampled before the second cycle of nivolumab. J is TRBJ2-7 and V is TRBV19; 12 nucleotides line up with TRBD2. The CDR3 spells CASSGGLAGYEQYF. Written as DNA, the CDR3 is TGTGCCAGTAGCGGGGGACTAGCGGGTTACGAGCAGTACTTC.